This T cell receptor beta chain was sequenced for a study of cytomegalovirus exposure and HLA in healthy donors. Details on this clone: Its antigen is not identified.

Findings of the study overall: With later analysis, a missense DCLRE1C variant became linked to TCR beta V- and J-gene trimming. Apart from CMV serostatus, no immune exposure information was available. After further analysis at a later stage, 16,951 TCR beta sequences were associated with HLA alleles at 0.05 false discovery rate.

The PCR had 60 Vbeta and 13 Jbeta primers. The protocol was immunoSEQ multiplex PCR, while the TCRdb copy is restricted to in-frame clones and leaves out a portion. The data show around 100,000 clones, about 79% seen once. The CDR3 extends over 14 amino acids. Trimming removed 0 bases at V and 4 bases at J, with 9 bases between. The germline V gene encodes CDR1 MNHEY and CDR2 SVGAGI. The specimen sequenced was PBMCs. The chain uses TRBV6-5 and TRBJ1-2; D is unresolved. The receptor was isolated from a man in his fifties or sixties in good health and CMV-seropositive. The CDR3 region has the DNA TGTGCCAGCAGTTACTCGTCCGGACTCTATGGCTACACCTTC. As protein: CASSYSSGLYGYTF.